This is a list of T cell receptor beta chains from one sample in a study of blood T cell repertoires in COVID-19. Sequenced by immunoSEQ multiplex PCR; TCRdb stores in-frame clones only, minus some. The data show around 98,000 clones, approximately 88% seen once. The specimen was peripheral blood. These TCRs come from a woman in her sixties with acute or convalescent COVID-19. Each CDR3 is given with its conserved first and last residue. D genes are given only for firm matches. Expanded clones are given a class, and other clones once, few, many or no size at all.

CDR3 length	clone size	V gene	D gene	J gene	CDR3 DNA	CDR3 protein
16	NA	TRBV9	TRBD2	TRBJ2-7	TGTGCCAGCAGCCTGGGGGGAGGGATAGCTACCTACGAGCAGTACTTC	CASSLGGGIATYEQYF
15	NA	TRBV6-5	NA	TRBJ1-5	TGTGCCAGCAGTTACTCTGGGCAGGGCAATCAGCCCCAGCATTTT	CASSYSGQGNQPQHF
12	NA	TRBV30	NA	TRBJ2-5	TGTGCCTGGACTACAGGGCCGGGGACCCAGTACTTC	CAWTTGPGTQYF
14	NA	TRBV3-1/TRBV3-2	TRBD2	TRBJ2-1	TGTGCCAGCAGCCTGCGCGGGGGGGACAATGAGCAGTTCTTC	CASSLRGGDNEQFF
14	few	TRBV30	NA	TRBJ1-3	TGTGCCTGGAGTGGTAAAGAGGCTGGAAACACCATATATTTT	CAWSGKEAGNTIYF
16	NA	TRBV10-3	TRBD2	TRBJ2-7	TGTGCCATCGGAGGGTTTCTAGCGGGGAGCTCCTACGAGCAGTACTTC	CAIGGFLAGSSYEQYF
14	NA	TRBV19	NA	TRBJ2-3	TGTGCCAGTAGTACCTCAGGGGTTCCAGATACGCAGTATTTT	CASSTSGVPDTQYF
14	NA	TRBV28	TRBD1	TRBJ1-2	TGTGCCAGCAGTTTATCCACAGGGGGCTATGGCTACACCTTC	CASSLSTGGYGYTF
14	NA	TRBV2	TRBD1	TRBJ2-3	TGTGCCAATAGACAGGGCAGGGGTGAAGATACGCAGTATTTT	CANRQGRGEDTQYF
16	NA	TRBV5-6	NA	TRBJ1-2	TGTGCCAGCAGCTTGCAGGGGATGCGTTTGGACTATGGCTACACCTTC	CASSLQGMRLDYGYTF
15	NA	TRBV7-8	NA	TRBJ2-4	TGTGCCAGCAGCTTAGCCCGGGGGACGGGGAACATTCAGTACTTC	CASSLARGTGNIQYF
15	NA	TRBV27	NA	TRBJ1-6	TGTGCCAGCAGTCCAACCGTCCCAGCGATTTCACCCCTCCACTTT	CASSPTVPAISPLHF
14	NA	TRBV5-1	TRBD1	TRBJ1-1	TGCGCCAGCAGTATTGACAGGGGGGGTACTGAAGCTTTCTTT	CASSIDRGGTEAFF
14	NA	TRBV29-1	NA	TRBJ2-1	TGCAGCGCTTTTGGGTGGCAGGTTAACAATGAGCAGTTCTTC	CSAFGWQVNNEQFF
14	NA	TRBV28	NA	TRBJ1-3	TGTGCCAGCAGGCCGAGCGGGCGGGTGAACACCATATATTTT	CASRPSGRVNTIYF
14	once	TRBV5-1	NA	TRBJ2-2	TGCGCCAGCAGCTTGGCTGGGGCGGTCGGGGAGCTGTTTTTT	CASSLAGAVGELFF
15	NA	TRBV12-5	TRBD1	TRBJ1-6	TGTGCTAGTGGACCCACAGGGGAAGATAATTCACCCCTCCACTTT	CASGPTGEDNSPLHF
15	NA	TRBV7-3	TRBD2	TRBJ2-1	TGTGCCAGCAGCTTAATGGCGGGGGGGAGATATGAGCAGTTCTTC	CASSLMAGGRYEQFF
13	once	TRBV28	NA	TRBJ1-1	TGTGCCAGCAGTTTCCCGGGGAACACTGAAGCTTTCTTT	CASSFPGNTEAFF
14	NA	TRBV29-1	NA	TRBJ2-2	TGCAGCGTTGAACGGGGCAGGGACAACGGGGAGCTGTTTTTT	CSVERGRDNGELFF
14	NA	TRBV3-1/TRBV3-2	NA	TRBJ1-1	TGTGCCAGCAGCCAACTCCCACAGGGCACTGAAGCTTTCTTT	CASSQLPQGTEAFF
16	once	TRBV10-3	TRBD2	TRBJ2-5	TGTGCCATCAGTGGAGCTAGCGGGGGGGCGGAAGAGACCCAGTACTTC	CAISGASGGAEETQYF
12	NA	TRBV6-5	TRBD1	TRBJ1-2	TGTGCCAGCAGCTACAGGGGTGGGGGCTACACCTTC	CASSYRGGGYTF
15	NA	TRBV27	TRBD2	TRBJ2-1	TGTGCCAGCAGACGTAGCGGGGGCCCCTACAATGAGCAGTTCTTC	CASRRSGGPYNEQFF
14	NA	TRBV5-1	NA	TRBJ1-6	TGCGCCAGCAGCCTCCAGGGAGGGAATTCACCCCTCCACTTT	CASSLQGGNSPLHF
13	NA	TRBV29-1	NA	TRBJ1-6	TGCAGCGTTGGTGAGGGTTTGAATTCACCCCTCCACTTT	CSVGEGLNSPLHF
21	few	TRBV19	TRBD1	TRBJ1-5	TGTGCCAGTAGTATCGGGAGGCTGAGACAGGGGACCTCGCGATCCAATCAGCCCCAGCATTTT	CASSIGRLRQGTSRSNQPQHF
14	NA	TRBV9	TRBD1	TRBJ2-7	TGTGCCAGCAGCGACGACAGGGGAAACTACGAGCAGTACTTC	CASSDDRGNYEQYF
17	NA	TRBV7-3	TRBD2	TRBJ2-1	TGTGCCAGCAGCTTATCAGGGACTAGCGGGAGGTACAATGAGCAGTTCTTC	CASSLSGTSGRYNEQFF
15	NA	TRBV14	TRBD1	TRBJ1-3	TGTGCCAGCAGTCAAGGGGGCCATTCTGGAAACACCATATATTTT	CASSQGGHSGNTIYF
15	NA	TRBV5-8	TRBD1	TRBJ1-2	TGTGCCAGCAGGCAACAGGGGGCGCGAGGCTATGGCTACACCTTC	CASRQQGARGYGYTF
13	NA	TRBV28	NA	TRBJ1-5	TGTGCCAGCAGACGAATGCAGGGCCAGCCCCAGCATTTT	CASRRMQGQPQHF
14	NA	TRBV10-3	TRBD1	TRBJ2-2	TGTGCCATCAGTGATAGGGACAGGCCTGGGGAGCTGTTTTTT	CAISDRDRPGELFF
17	NA	TRBV2	NA	TRBJ2-2	TGTGCCAGCAGTCTCTCCCGGGACTCCCGCTCCACCGGGGAGCTGTTTTTT	CASSLSRDSRSTGELFF
16	NA	TRBV11-3	TRBD1	TRBJ1-4	TGTGCCAGCAGCCGGGACAGGGTAGCCACTAATGAAAAACTGTTTTTT	CASSRDRVATNEKLFF
15	NA	TRBV7-3	TRBD2	TRBJ2-5	TGTGCCAGCAGCTTAGGACTAGCGGGGACCGAGACCCAGTACTTC	CASSLGLAGTETQYF
16	NA	TRBV5-1	NA	TRBJ2-2	TGCGCCAGCAGCCTACGGACAGTTAGTACTCCCGGGGAGCTGTTTTTT	CASSLRTVSTPGELFF
13	NA	TRBV5-4	NA	TRBJ2-3	TGTGCCAGCAGCTTGACGGGCACAGATACGCAGTATTTT	CASSLTGTDTQYF
15	NA	TRBV7-8	NA	TRBJ2-7	TGTGCCAGCAGCTTAGTTGCAGGGCCTTACTACGAGCAGTACTTC	CASSLVAGPYYEQYF
16	many	TRBV7-2	TRBD1	TRBJ1-3	TGTGCCAGCAGCTTAGGGCCGACAGGGGTGGGAAACACCATATATTTT	CASSLGPTGVGNTIYF
13	NA	TRBV10-3	TRBD1	TRBJ1-2	TGTGCCATCAGGCTGGACAGGGAGGAAGGCTACACCTTC	CAIRLDREEGYTF
14	NA	TRBV6-5	NA	TRBJ2-3	TGTGCCAGCAGTCGAGGGATCTTGTCAGATACGCAGTATTTT	CASSRGILSDTQYF
15	NA	TRBV7-6	TRBD1	TRBJ2-7	TGTGCCAGCAGCTTAGGGGGACAGGGGTTATACGAGCAGTACTTC	CASSLGGQGLYEQYF
16	few	TRBV28	TRBD1	TRBJ1-1	TGTGCCAGCAGTATAGTGGACAGGGTTGGGGAAACTGAAGCTTTCTTT	CASSIVDRVGETEAFF
15	NA	TRBV11-3	TRBD1	TRBJ1-1	TGTGCCAGCAGCTTTGACAGGGGGCTGGGAACTGAAGCTTTCTTT	CASSFDRGLGTEAFF
15	NA	TRBV28	TRBD1	TRBJ1-5	TGTGCCAGCTGGGGGGAGGGACAGGGTTATCAGCCCCAGCATTTT	CASWGEGQGYQPQHF
15	NA	TRBV28	NA	TRBJ1-5	TGTGCCAGCAGTTTATTTTCAGGGTTTAATCAGCCCCAGCATTTT	CASSLFSGFNQPQHF
16	NA	TRBV5-3	NA	TRBJ2-7	TGTGCCAGAACCCCTCCCCTACTAGGGAGCTCCTACGAGCAGTACTTC	CARTPPLLGSSYEQYF
14	NA	TRBV6-1	NA	TRBJ1-2	TGTGCCAGCAGTGAACAGGGTATTAACTATGGCTACACCTTC	CASSEQGINYGYTF
18	NA	TRBV7-3	TRBD1	TRBJ1-6	TGTGCCAGCAGCTTAGGGGGTAGACAGGGGGCCTATAATTCACCCCTCCACTTT	CASSLGGRQGAYNSPLHF
15	NA	TRBV28	TRBD1	TRBJ2-7	TGTGCCAGCAGCTCGACAGGGGGCAGCTCCTACGAGCAGTACTTC	CASSSTGGSSYEQYF
15	NA	TRBV4-2	NA	TRBJ2-7	TGTGCCAGCAGCCAAGACTGGGGGGGCCCCTACGAGCAGTACTTC	CASSQDWGGPYEQYF
13	few	TRBV11-2	NA	TRBJ2-3	TGTGCCAGCAGCAAAACAGGAGTAGATACGCAGTATTTT	CASSKTGVDTQYF
13	NA	TRBV10-3	NA	TRBJ1-1	TGTGCGTCCAGGATTCAGGGAAACACTGAAGCTTTCTTT	CASRIQGNTEAFF